These 4 T cell receptor beta chains came from one sample sequenced in a study of blood T cells in healthy people across ages. A J-beta primer mix and a sample-barcoded 5' primer were used in a second PCR of roughly 6 to 11 cycles. TCRdb itself ran the 5' RACE reads through MiXCR, one entry per CDR3 protein. In the table there are some 900,000 distinct CDR3 sequences, 40% to 60% of which are singletons. Sequenced: blood. The receptor source for this set is a man aged 25-45 years in good health.

This clonotype was detected a few times. The chain recombines TRBV28 with TRBJ1-2; 9 nucleotides agree with TRBD1. Germline trimming cut 4 bases from V and 0 bases from J; bases unmatched to any gene: 12. The CDR3 consists of 18 residues. Germline CDR1 and CDR2: MDHEN and SYDVKM. The CDR3 region has the DNA TGTGCCAGCAGTTCTTACCCCGGGACAGGGATTTCTAACTATGGCTACACCTTC. This translates into CASSSYPGTGISNYGYTF.

This clonotype was observed a few times. V and J are TRBV5-5 and TRBJ2-3, with D tentatively TRBD2 (6 bases). Germline V CDR1 and CDR2: SGHKS, YYEKEE (reference sequence). Trimming stripped 2 bases from V and 6 bases from J, with 13 bases between. The CDR3 sequence is 14 residues long. CDR3 nucleotides: TGTGCCAGCAGCTTAGGAGGGCCTGTGGATACGCAGTATTTT. Protein: CASSLGGPVDTQYF. Based on the CDR3 plus reference TRBV5-5 and TRBJ2-3, the full variable domain is DAGVTQSPTHLIKTRGQQVTLRCSPISGHKSVSWYQQVLGQGPQFIFQYYEKEERGRGNFPDRFSARQFPNYSSELNVNALLLGDSALYLCASSLGGPVDTQYFGPGTRLTVL.

The chain is built from TRBV4-3 and TRBJ2-1; D not certain. The CDR3 consists of 15 residues. Germline V gives CDR1 LGHNA, CDR2 YSLEER. The V end lost 4 bases, the J end lost 7 bases, and 17 bases lay between the germline ends. The CDR3 DNA reads TGCGCCAGCAGCCCAATCAGAGAAGCAGCTAATGAGCAGTTCTTC. Translating gives CASSPIREAANEQFF.

The chain has TRBV10-2 and TRBJ2-7; TRBD2 agrees at 8 bases. This CDR3 has 14 residues. The trim removed 6 bases at V and 4 bases at J, leaving 8 bases unmatched. CDR1 is WSHSY and CDR2 is SAAADI in the germline V gene. The chain's CDR3 is CASSPSGSRYEQYF. CDR3 sequence (DNA): TGCGCCAGCAGCCCAAGCGGGAGTCGGTACGAGCAGTACTTC.